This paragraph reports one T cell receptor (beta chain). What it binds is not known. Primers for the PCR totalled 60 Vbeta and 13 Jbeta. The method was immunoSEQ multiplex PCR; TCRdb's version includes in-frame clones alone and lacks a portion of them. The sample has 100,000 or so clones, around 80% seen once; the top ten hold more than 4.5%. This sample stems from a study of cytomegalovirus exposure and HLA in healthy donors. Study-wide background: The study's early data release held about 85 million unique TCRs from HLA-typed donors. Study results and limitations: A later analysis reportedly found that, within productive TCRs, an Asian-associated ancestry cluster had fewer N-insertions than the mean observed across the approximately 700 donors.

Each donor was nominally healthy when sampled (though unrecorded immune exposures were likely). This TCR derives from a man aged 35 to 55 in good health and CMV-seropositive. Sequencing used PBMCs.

CDR3 region: CATSRGEGDRTSYGYTF. The CDR3 DNA reads as TGTGCCACCAGCAGGGGGGAAGGAGACAGGACGTCCTATGGCTACACCTTC. This sequence joins TRBV15 and TRBJ1-2, with D tentatively TRBD1 (6 bases). The V and J ends lost 3 bases and 4 bases respectively, with 21 bases between them. The CDR3 loop spans 17 amino acids. CDR1 is LNHNV and CDR2 is YYDKDF in the germline V gene (reference sequence). Together with reference TRBV15 and TRBJ1-2, the CDR3 gives the full variable domain: DAMVIQNPRYQVTQFGKPVTLSCSQTLNHNVMYWYQQKSSQAPKLLFHYYDKDFNNEADTPDNFQSRRPNTSFCFLDIRSPGLGDTAMYLCATSRGEGDRTSYGYTFGSGTRLTVV.